The clone carrying this T cell receptor beta chain came up once. A much larger clone is a single base away; this may be a read error. The sample comes from a study of T cells in Graves' hyperthyroidism and ophthalmopathy. Study details: Peripheral blood was secured at the point of initial diagnosis, before any treatment.

Each patient was aged 18 to 65 and had newly diagnosed hyperthyroidism of under 2 months' duration. Uncontrolled infection, other autoimmune disease, pregnancy and lactation each barred patients from inclusion. On the basis of clinical symptoms, serum thyroxine and TRAb, thyroid ultrasound and orbital computed tomography, diagnoses were made. TCR beta CDR3 regions were amplified from RNA. HTBI primers were the set used in a first-round RT-PCR of the TCR CDR3. One entry per CDR3 protein results from TCRdb running MiXCR on the multiplex PCR reads. The table shows hundreds of thousands of distinct CDR3 sequences, with 38% occurring only once. Germline V gene lookup returns CDR1 LNHNV and CDR2 YYDKDF (reference sequence). The CDR3 totals 17 residues.

This receptor was identified in a man aged 18 to 35 with Graves' hyperthyroidism. Sequencing input: blood. The chain carries TRBV15 and TRBJ2-7; 9 positions match TRBD1. CDR3 DNA: TGTGCCACCAGCAGAGGCCTCCCGGGACAGGGACCCTACGGGCAGTACTTC. Amino acids: CATSRGLPGQGPYGQYF.